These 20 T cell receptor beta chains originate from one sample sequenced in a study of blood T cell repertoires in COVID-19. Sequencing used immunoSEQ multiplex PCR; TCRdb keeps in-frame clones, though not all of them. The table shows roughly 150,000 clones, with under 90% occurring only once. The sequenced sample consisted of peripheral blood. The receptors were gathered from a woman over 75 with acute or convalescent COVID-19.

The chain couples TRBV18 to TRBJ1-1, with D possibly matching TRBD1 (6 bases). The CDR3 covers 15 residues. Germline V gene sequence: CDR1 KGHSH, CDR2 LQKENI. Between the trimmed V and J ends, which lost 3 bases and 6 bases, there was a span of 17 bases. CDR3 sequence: CASSPFPGDRPEAFF. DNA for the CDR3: TGTGCCAGCTCACCTTTTCCAGGGGATCGCCCTGAAGCTTTCTTT.

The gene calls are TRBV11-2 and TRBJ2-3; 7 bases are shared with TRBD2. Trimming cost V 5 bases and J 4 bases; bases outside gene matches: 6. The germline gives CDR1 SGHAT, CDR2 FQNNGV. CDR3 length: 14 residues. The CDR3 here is CASSVGGSSDTQYF. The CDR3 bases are TGTGCCAGCAGCGTGGGAGGGTCCTCAGATACGCAGTATTTT.

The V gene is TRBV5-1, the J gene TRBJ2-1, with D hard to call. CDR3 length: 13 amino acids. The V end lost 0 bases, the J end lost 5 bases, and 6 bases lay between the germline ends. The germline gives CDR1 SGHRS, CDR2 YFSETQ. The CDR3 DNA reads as TGCGCCAGCAGCTTGGACAGAAACAATGAGCAGTTCTTC. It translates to CASSLDRNNEQFF.

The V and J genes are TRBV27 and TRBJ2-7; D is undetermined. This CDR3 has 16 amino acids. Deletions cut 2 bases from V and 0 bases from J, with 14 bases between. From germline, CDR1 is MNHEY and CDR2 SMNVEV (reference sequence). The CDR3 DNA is TGTGCCAGCAGTTTAGTGCCGGGTACAACCTCCTACGAGCAGTACTTC. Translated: CASSLVPGTTSYEQYF.

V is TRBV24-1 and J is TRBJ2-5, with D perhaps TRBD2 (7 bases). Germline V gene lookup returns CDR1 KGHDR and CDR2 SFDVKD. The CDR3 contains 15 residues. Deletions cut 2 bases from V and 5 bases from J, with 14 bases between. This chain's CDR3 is CATSDSRGGLETQYF. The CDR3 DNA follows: TGTGCCACCAGTGATTCTAGGGGGGGGCTCGAGACCCAGTACTTC.

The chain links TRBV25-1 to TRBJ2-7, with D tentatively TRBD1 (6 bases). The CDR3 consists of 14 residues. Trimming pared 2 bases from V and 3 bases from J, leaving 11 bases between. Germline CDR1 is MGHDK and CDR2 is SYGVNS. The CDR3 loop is CASSEAGTIYEQYF. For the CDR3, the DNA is TGTGCCAGCAGTGAAGCCGGGACAATCTACGAGCAGTACTTC.

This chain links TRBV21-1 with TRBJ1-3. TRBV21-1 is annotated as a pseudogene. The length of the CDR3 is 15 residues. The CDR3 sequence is CASSKVGVSGNTIYF. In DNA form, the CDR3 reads TGTGCCAGCAGCAAAGTCGGGGTATCTGGAAACACCATATATTTT.

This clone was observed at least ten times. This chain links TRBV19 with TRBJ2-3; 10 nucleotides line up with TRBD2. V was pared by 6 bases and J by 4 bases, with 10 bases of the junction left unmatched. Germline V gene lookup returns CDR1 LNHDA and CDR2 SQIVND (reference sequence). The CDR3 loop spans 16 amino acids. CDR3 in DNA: TGTGCCAGTAGCCGTGGGCTAGCGGGAGAAGCAGATACGCAGTATTTT. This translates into CASSRGLAGEADTQYF.

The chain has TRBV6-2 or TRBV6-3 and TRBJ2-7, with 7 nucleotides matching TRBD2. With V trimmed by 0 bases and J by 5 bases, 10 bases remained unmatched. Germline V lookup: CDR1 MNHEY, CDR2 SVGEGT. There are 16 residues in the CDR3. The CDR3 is CASSYSIAGVSDEQYF. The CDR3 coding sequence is TGTGCCAGCAGTTACTCGATTGCGGGGGTTAGCGACGAGCAGTACTTC.

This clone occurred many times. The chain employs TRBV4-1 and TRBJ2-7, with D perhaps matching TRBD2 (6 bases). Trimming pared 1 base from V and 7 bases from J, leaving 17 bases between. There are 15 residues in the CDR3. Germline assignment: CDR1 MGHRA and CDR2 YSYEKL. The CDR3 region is CASSQAGGAQGEQYF. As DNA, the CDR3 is TGCGCCAGCAGCCAAGCGGGCGGGGCGCAAGGAGAGCAGTACTTC.

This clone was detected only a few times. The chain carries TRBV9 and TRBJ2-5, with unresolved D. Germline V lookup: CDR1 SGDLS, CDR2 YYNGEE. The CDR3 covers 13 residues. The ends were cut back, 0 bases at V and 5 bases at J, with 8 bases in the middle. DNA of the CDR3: TGTGCCAGCAGCGTAGGAGGCAGCGAGACCCAGTACTTC. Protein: CASSVGGSETQYF.

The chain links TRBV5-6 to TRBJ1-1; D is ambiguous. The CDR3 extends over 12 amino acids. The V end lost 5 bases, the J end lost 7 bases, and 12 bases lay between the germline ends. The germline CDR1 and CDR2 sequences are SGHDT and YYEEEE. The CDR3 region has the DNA TGTGCCAGCAGTTATGAGCGGGTTGAAGCTTTCTTT. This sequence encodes CASSYERVEAFF.

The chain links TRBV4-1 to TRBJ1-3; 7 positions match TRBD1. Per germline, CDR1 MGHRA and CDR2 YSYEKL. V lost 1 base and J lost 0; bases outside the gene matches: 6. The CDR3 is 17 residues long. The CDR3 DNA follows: TGCGCCAGCAGCCAAGTCGGGACAGCAGCCTCTGGAAACACCATATATTTT. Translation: CASSQVGTAASGNTIYF.

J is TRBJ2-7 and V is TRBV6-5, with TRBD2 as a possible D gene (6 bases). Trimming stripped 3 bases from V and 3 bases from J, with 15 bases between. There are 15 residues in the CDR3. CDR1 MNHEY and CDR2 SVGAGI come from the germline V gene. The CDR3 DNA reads TGTGCCAGCAGTTATCTGGGGGGATCGAGCTACGAGCAGTACTTC. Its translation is CASSYLGGSSYEQYF.

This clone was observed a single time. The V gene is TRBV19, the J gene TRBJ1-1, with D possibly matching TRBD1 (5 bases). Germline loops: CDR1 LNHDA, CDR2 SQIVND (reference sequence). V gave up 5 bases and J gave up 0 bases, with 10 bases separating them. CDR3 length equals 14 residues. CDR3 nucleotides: TGTGCCAGTAGTGAACAGGCTATGAACACTGAAGCTTTCTTT. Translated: CASSEQAMNTEAFF. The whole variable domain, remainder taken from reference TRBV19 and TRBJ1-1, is DGGITQSPKYLFRKEGQNVTLSCEQNLNHDAMYWYRQDPGQGLRLIYYSQIVNDFQKGDIAEGYSVSREKKESFPLTVTSAQKNPTAFYLCASSEQAMNTEAFFGQGTRLTVV.

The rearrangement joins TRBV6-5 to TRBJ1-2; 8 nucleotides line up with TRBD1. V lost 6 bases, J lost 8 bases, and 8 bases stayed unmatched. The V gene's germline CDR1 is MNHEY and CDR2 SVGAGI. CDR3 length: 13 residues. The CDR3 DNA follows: TGTGCCAGCAGGACAGGACAGGGCAGGGGCTACACCTTC. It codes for CASRTGQGRGYTF.

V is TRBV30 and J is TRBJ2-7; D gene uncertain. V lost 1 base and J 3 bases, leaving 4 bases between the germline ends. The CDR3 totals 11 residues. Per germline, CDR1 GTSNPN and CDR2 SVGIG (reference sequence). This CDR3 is CAWSGGYEQYF. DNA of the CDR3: TGTGCCTGGAGTGGCGGCTACGAGCAGTACTTC.

Here the CDR3 reads CAWRVGQGIGGYTF. CDR3 nucleotide sequence: TGTGCCTGGAGGGTTGGACAGGGAATCGGCGGCTACACCTTC. V is TRBV30 and J is TRBJ1-2; 8 bases line up with TRBD1. This CDR3 spans 14 amino acids. The V gene end was trimmed by 3 bases and the J gene end by 8 bases; junction bases not matched to a gene: 11. Germline CDR1 reads GTSNPN; CDR2 reads SVGIG (reference sequence).

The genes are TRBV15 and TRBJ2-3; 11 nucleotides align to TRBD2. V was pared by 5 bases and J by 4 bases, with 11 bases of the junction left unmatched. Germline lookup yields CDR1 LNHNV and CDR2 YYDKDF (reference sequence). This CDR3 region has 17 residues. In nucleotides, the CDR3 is TGTGCCACCAGCGGACGACTAGCGGGATCCTCCGCAGATACGCAGTATTTT. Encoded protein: CATSGRLAGSSADTQYF. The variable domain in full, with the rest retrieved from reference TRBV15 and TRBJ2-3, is DAMVIQNPRYQVTQFGKPVTLSCSQTLNHNVMYWYQQKSSQAPKLLFHYYDKDFNNEADTPDNFQSRRPNTSFCFLDIRSPGLGDTAMYLCATSGRLAGSSADTQYFGPGTRLTVL.

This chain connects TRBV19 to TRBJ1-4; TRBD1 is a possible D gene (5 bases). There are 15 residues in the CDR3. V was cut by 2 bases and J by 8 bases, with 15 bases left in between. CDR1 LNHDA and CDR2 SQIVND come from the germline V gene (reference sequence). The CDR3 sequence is CASSINARVGEKLFF. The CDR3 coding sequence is TGTGCCAGTAGTATAAACGCCAGGGTGGGCGAAAAACTGTTTTTT.